A single sample is the source of the 24 T cell receptor beta chains below, sequenced in a study of blood T cell repertoires in COVID-19. TCRdb's copy holds only in-frame clones and misses some; the assay was immunoSEQ multiplex PCR. The sample contains 150,000 to 200,000 clones, roughly 90% of which appear only once. Sequencing used PBMCs or T cells enriched from blood (not recorded which). These receptors came from a woman in her twenties or thirties who had recovered from COVID-19.

V usage is TRBV19 and J usage is TRBJ1-3; 7 bases map to TRBD1. Germline CDR1 and CDR2: LNHDA and SQIVND (reference sequence). Unmatched junction bases numbered 7, after V lost 4 bases and J lost 7 bases. The CDR3 length is 14 residues. The DNA for the CDR3 is TGTGCCAGTAGTACGACAGGGAATCACAACACCATATATTTT. Translated, it gives CASSTTGNHNTIYF.

This chain uses TRBV5-1 with TRBJ1-2, with 8 nucleotides matching TRBD1. The CDR3 totals 14 residues. Germline-derived CDR1 and CDR2 are SGHRS and YFSETQ. V lost 0 bases, J lost 6 bases, and 4 bases stayed unmatched. The CDR3 bases are TGCGCCAGCAGCTTGGGGTACAGGGGGGATGGCTACACCTTC. It is translated as CASSLGYRGDGYTF.

The chain combines TRBV6-2 or TRBV6-3 with TRBJ1-1; a weak D match, TRBD1 (6 bases). Germline loops: CDR1 MNHEY, CDR2 SVGEGT. The CDR3 is 14 amino acids. Between the trimmed V and J ends, which lost 5 bases and 2 bases, there was a span of 12 bases. The DNA of the CDR3 is TGTGCCAGCAGTAACAACAGGGTTAACACTGAAGCTTTCTTT. Translation gives CASSNNRVNTEAFF.

This clone was seen just once. This chain uses TRBV27 with TRBJ1-5; TRBD1 matches at 7 bases. The trim removed 5 bases at V and 7 bases at J, leaving 11 bases unmatched. CDR3 size: 15 residues. Germline CDR1 and CDR2: MNHEY and SMNVEV (reference sequence). CDR3 in amino acids: CASSTDRERKQPQHF. The CDR3, as DNA: TGTGCCAGCAGTACCGACAGGGAGAGAAAGCAGCCCCAGCATTTT.

The V call is TRBV5-1, the J call TRBJ1-3; TRBD1 agrees at 9 bases. V shed 0 bases and J 0 bases; nucleotides not matched to a gene: 7. This CDR3 region has 18 residues. Germline CDR1 reads SGHRS; CDR2 reads YFSETQ. CDR3 DNA: TGCGCCAGCAGCTTGGCCGGGACAGGGAGGAGCTCTGGAAACACCATATATTTT. Residues: CASSLAGTGRSSGNTIYF.

This chain uses TRBV30 with TRBJ1-1; D ambiguous. Trimming removed 4 bases at V and 4 bases at J, with 7 bases between. CDR1 is GTSNPN and CDR2 is SVGIG in the germline V gene (reference sequence). The CDR3 loop spans 11 amino acids. CDR3 sequence (DNA): TGTGCCTGGACCGGTATCACTGAAGCTTTCTTT. This translates into CAWTGITEAFF.

V is TRBV18 and J is TRBJ2-7, with D possibly being TRBD1 (6 bases). V dropped 3 bases and J dropped 0 bases, with 15 bases sitting between them. The germline CDR1 and CDR2 sequences are KGHSH and LQKENI. The CDR3 totals 16 residues. Here the CDR3 DNA reads TGTGCCAGCTCACCTCTGACAGGCGTGAGCTCCTACGAGCAGTACTTC. It is translated as CASSPLTGVSSYEQYF.

The rearrangement uses TRBV19 and TRBJ1-1; the D is unclear. V was cut by 2 bases and J by 7 bases, with 20 bases left in between. Germline-derived CDR1 and CDR2 are LNHDA and SQIVND (reference sequence). CDR3 length equals 16 residues. CDR3 region: CASSIQSVVPIYEAFF. CDR3 nucleotide sequence: TGTGCCAGTAGTATACAATCAGTCGTACCAATTTATGAAGCTTTCTTT. The complete variable domain, with remaining parts taken from reference TRBV19 and TRBJ1-1, reads DGGITQSPKYLFRKEGQNVTLSCEQNLNHDAMYWYRQDPGQGLRLIYYSQIVNDFQKGDIAEGYSVSREKKESFPLTVTSAQKNPTAFYLCASSIQSVVPIYEAFFGQGTRLTVV.

The rearrangement uses TRBV7-9 and TRBJ1-2, with D possibly matching TRBD1 (6 bases). Trimming took 5 bases from V and 6 from J, leaving 16 bases between them. The CDR3 spans 14 residues. The germline V gene encodes CDR1 SEHNR and CDR2 FQNEAQ (reference sequence). The CDR3 is CASSILEGEDGYTF. DNA for the CDR3: TGTGCCAGCAGCATCCTCGAGGGGGAAGATGGCTACACCTTC.

This sequence joins TRBV27 and TRBJ1-1; D uncertain. There are 14 residues in the CDR3. V was shortened by 5 bases and J by 4 bases, with 14 bases between the two germline ends. The germline V gene has CDR1 MNHEY and CDR2 SMNVEV (reference sequence). The CDR3 reads CASSKHQVGTEAFF. CDR3 nucleotide sequence: TGTGCCAGCAGTAAGCATCAGGTCGGCACTGAAGCTTTCTTT.

The chain has TRBV28 and TRBJ1-4; no reliable D call. V was trimmed by 6 bases and J by 2 bases, leaving 13 bases between them. Looked up from germline, CDR1 is MDHEN and CDR2 is SYDVKM. The CDR3 has 15 residues. The chain's CDR3 is CASRVEGWTNEKLFF. The CDR3 DNA is TGTGCCAGCAGAGTCGAGGGTTGGACTAATGAAAAACTGTTTTTT.

This chain links TRBV11-3 with TRBJ1-1; 8 bases agree with TRBD1. This CDR3 is built from 17 residues. The V gene's germline CDR1 is SGHNT and CDR2 YENEEA. The trim removed 2 bases at V and 0 bases at J, leaving 8 bases unmatched. In DNA form, the CDR3 reads TGTGCCAGCAGCTTATATCGGGACAGGAGATTGAACACTGAAGCTTTCTTT. Protein product: CASSLYRDRRLNTEAFF.

This chain joins TRBV28 and TRBJ1-5; no reliable D call. V was clipped by 3 bases and J by 2 bases, with 11 bases between them. Germline V gives CDR1 MDHEN, CDR2 SYDVKM. The CDR3 is made up of 15 amino acids. CDR3 DNA sequence: TGTGCCAGCAGTTTTGGAGCAGCCCGCAATCAGCCCCAGCATTTT. Its protein product is CASSFGAARNQPQHF.

The chain uses TRBV7-9 and TRBJ1-2; the match to TRBD1 covers 9 bases. The germline gives CDR1 SEHNR, CDR2 FQNEAQ (reference sequence). The CDR3 runs to 13 residues. V was pared by 1 base and J by 6 bases, with 0 bases of the junction left unmatched. The CDR3 DNA sequence: TGTGCCAGCAGCTTAGACAGGGGGCATGGCTACACCTTC. This encodes CASSLDRGHGYTF.

The V call is TRBV4-1, the J call TRBJ2-6; possibly TRBD1 for D (5 bases). The germline CDR1 and CDR2 sequences are MGHRA and YSYEKL. Trimming stripped 4 bases from V and 0 bases from J, with 13 bases between. The CDR3 runs 17 residues. CDR3: CASSLGEGSSGANVLTF. DNA for the CDR3: TGCGCCAGCAGCCTAGGGGAAGGAAGCTCTGGGGCCAACGTCCTGACTTTC.

The chain uses TRBV9 and TRBJ1-1, with D possibly TRBD1 on 5 matching bases. Germline V gene lookup returns CDR1 SGDLS and CDR2 YYNGEE. This CDR3 has 18 amino acids. The ends were cut back, 3 bases at V and 0 bases at J, with 21 bases in the middle. CDR3 in amino acids: CASSAPDLQDPLNTEAFF. The CDR3 bases are TGTGCCAGCAGCGCCCCCGATCTACAGGACCCCCTGAACACTGAAGCTTTCTTT.

This clone was seen more than once but under ten times. The chain employs TRBV19 and TRBJ1-2; possibly TRBD1 for D (6 bases). The CDR3 spans 14 residues. Germline V CDR1 and CDR2: LNHDA, SQIVND (reference sequence). The V and J ends lost 9 bases and 3 bases respectively, with 17 bases between them. The CDR3 spells CASMSGQPYYGYTF. CDR3 nucleotides: TGTGCCAGCATGTCCGGACAGCCGTACTATGGCTACACCTTC.

J is TRBJ1-1 and V is TRBV10-2; D gene ambiguous. The V end lost 4 bases, the J end lost 5 bases, and 5 bases lay between the germline ends. Germline V gives CDR1 WSHSY, CDR2 SAAADI. CDR3 length equals 11 residues. Here the CDR3 DNA reads TGCGCCAGCAGTGCCATGACTGAAGCTTTCTTT. This gives the protein CASSAMTEAFF.

This chain connects TRBV9 to TRBJ2-1; TRBD2 agrees at 9 bases. J lost 2 bases, V lost 0 bases, and 3 bases had no gene match. Germline V gene sequence: CDR1 SGDLS, CDR2 YYNGEE. CDR3 length: 16 residues. The DNA of the CDR3 is TGTGCCAGCAGCGTAGGGGTAGCGGGAGCCTACAATGAGCAGTTCTTC. It encodes CASSVGVAGAYNEQFF.

CDR3 loop: CASSPTGGAADTQYF. The CDR3, as DNA: TGTGCCAGCTCACCCACCGGAGGGGCCGCAGATACGCAGTATTTT. This chain connects TRBV18 to TRBJ2-3, with D perhaps TRBD2 (6 bases). Germline loops: CDR1 KGHSH, CDR2 LQKENI. V lost 3 bases and J 4 bases, leaving 14 bases between the germline ends. The CDR3 has 15 residues.

The CDR3 loop is CASSLGGREAFF. CDR3 nucleotides: TGTGCCAGTAGTCTAGGGGGGCGGGAAGCTTTCTTT. The chain combines TRBV19 with TRBJ1-1; perhaps TRBD1 as D (6 bases). There are 12 residues in the CDR3. CDR1 and CDR2 (germline): LNHDA, SQIVND (reference sequence). V gave up 5 bases and J gave up 8 bases, with 12 bases separating them.

This sequence joins TRBV14 and TRBJ2-7; TRBD1 matches 7 bases. J lost 2 bases, V lost 5 bases, and 12 bases had no gene match. CDR1 and CDR2 from the germline V gene are SGHDN and FVKESK. The length of the CDR3 is 16 residues. The CDR3 loop is CASSAYEYRGTYEQYF. The CDR3, as DNA: TGTGCCAGCAGCGCTTACGAGTACAGGGGAACCTACGAGCAGTACTTC.

This clone was observed a few times. V usage is TRBV5-6 and J usage is TRBJ1-2; the match to TRBD1 covers 7 bases. V gave up 4 bases and J gave up 8 bases; unmatched junction bases: 5. The germline V gene has CDR1 SGHDT and CDR2 YYEEEE. The CDR3 contains 12 residues. In nucleotides, the CDR3 is TGTGCCAGCAGCCGGGACAGCGAGGGCTACACCTTC. Protein product: CASSRDSEGYTF. The variable domain in full, completed from reference TRBV5-6 and TRBJ1-2, reads DAGVTQSPTHLIKTRGQQVTLRCSPKSGHDTVSWYQQALGQGPQFIFQYYEEEERQRGNFPDRFSGHQFPNYSSELNVNALLLGDSALYLCASSRDSEGYTFGSGTRLTVV.

The rearrangement links TRBV19 to TRBJ1-1; weak D call: TRBD1 (6 bases). V shed 6 bases and J shed 5 bases, with 22 bases lying between them. Germline V gives CDR1 LNHDA, CDR2 SQIVND (reference sequence). This CDR3 spans 16 amino acids. The CDR3 DNA is TGTGCCAGTAGCCCGGATCCTAACAGGGTGGGAACTGAAGCTTTCTTT. Amino acids: CASSPDPNRVGTEAFF.